Below are 7 T cell receptor beta chains sequenced from a single sample in a study of blood T cell repertoires in COVID-19. Data came from immunoSEQ multiplex PCR; TCRdb stores just in-frame clones and leaves some out. The table records under 250,000 clones, over 75% of them present only once. The sequencing input was PBMCs or T cells enriched from blood (not recorded which). Source of these receptors: a woman aged 45-59 years with acute COVID-19.

This clone has only a few counts. This rearrangement joins TRBV27 to TRBJ1-1; D uncertain. Per the germline V gene, CDR1 is MNHEY and CDR2 is SMNVEV (reference sequence). The CDR3 consists of 15 residues. Between the trimmed V and J ends, which lost 5 bases and 4 bases, there was a span of 17 bases. The CDR3 here is CASSPWASMGTEAFF. In nucleotides, the CDR3 is TGTGCCAGCAGTCCGTGGGCCTCTATGGGCACTGAAGCTTTCTTT.

V usage is TRBV3-1 (or the pseudogene TRBV3-2) and J usage is TRBJ2-3; TRBD2 might be the D (5 bases). Between the trimmed V and J ends, which lost 3 bases and 6 bases, there was a span of 13 bases. There are 14 residues in the CDR3. CDR1 is LGHDT and CDR2 is YNNKEL in the germline V gene (reference sequence). The CDR3 region is CASSHAGGIDTQYF. In DNA form, the CDR3 reads TGTGCCAGCAGCCATGCGGGCGGTATTGATACGCAGTATTTT.

This clone was recorded only once. The rearrangement joins TRBV6-5 to TRBJ1-1; D is perhaps TRBD1 (6 bases). CDR3 length: 13 residues. Trimming stripped 4 bases from V and 6 bases from J, with 12 bases between. CDR1 MNHEY and CDR2 SVGAGI come from the germline V gene. As DNA, the CDR3 is TGTGCCAGCAGTTCTACAGGGAGGGCTGAAGCTTTCTTT. Translation: CASSSTGRAEAFF.

This clone occurred a few times. The chain couples TRBV30 to TRBJ1-1; 7 bases match TRBD1. Germline V gene data show CDR1 as GTSNPN and CDR2 as SVGIG (reference sequence). Trimming at V came to 0 bases and at J to 7 bases, leaving 5 bases not matched to a gene. The CDR3 runs 13 residues. Written as DNA, the CDR3 is TGTGCCTGGAGTGTACCCGGGACAGATGAAGCTTTCTTT. Translation: CAWSVPGTDEAFF.

The table lists this clone with a count of one. The V and J genes are TRBV3-1 (or the pseudogene TRBV3-2) and TRBJ2-5; a possible D gene is TRBD2 (6 bases). Trimming stripped 3 bases from V and 2 bases from J, with 10 bases between. The germline CDR1 and CDR2 sequences are LGHDT and YNNKEL (reference sequence). This CDR3 has 14 residues. CDR3 bases: TGTGCCAGCAGCCAGAGTCTAGCGCAAGAGACCCAGTACTTC. It codes for CASSQSLAQETQYF.

The J gene is TRBJ2-3, the V gene TRBV6-2 or TRBV6-3; 15 nucleotides line up with TRBD2. This CDR3 is built from 18 residues. Germline trimming cut 2 bases from V and 3 bases from J; bases unmatched to any gene: 6. Germline assignment: CDR1 MNHEY and CDR2 SVGEGT. CDR3 DNA: TGTGCCAGCAGTTACGGCTTTGGACTAGCGGGGGGGACAGATACGCAGTATTTT. Amino acids: CASSYGFGLAGGTDTQYF.

The V call is TRBV30, the J call TRBJ1-1; D may be TRBD1 (5 bases). CDR3 length: 18 amino acids. Trimming took off 0 bases at V and 4 bases at J, with 24 bases between the two ends. In germline, CDR1 is GTSNPN, CDR2 SVGIG (reference sequence). CDR3 residues: CAWSVRASGGVAGTEAFF. CDR3 in DNA: TGTGCCTGGAGTGTACGGGCTAGCGGGGGGGTGGCAGGCACTGAAGCTTTCTTT.